The T cell receptor beta chain described here comes from a study of blood T cells in healthy people across ages. Russia was home to the donors, healthy Caucasian individuals aged roughly 6 to 90. A second PCR of 7 to 11 cycles used a sample-barcoded 5' primer and a J-beta primer mix. Each cDNA was tagged by a template-switch adaptor containing 12 random nucleotides. In TCRdb, the 5' RACE reads were re-called with MiXCR into one record per CDR3 protein. The table lists about 800,000 distinct CDR3 sequences, 25% of them singletons. The CDR3 loop spans 13 amino acids. CDR1 SQVTM and CDR2 ANQGSEA come from the germline V gene. V lost 5 bases to trimming and J lost 3 bases; unmatched junction nucleotides: 5. These records were also assigned to another study, of T cells of mothers and their children. That work states: In unrelated and related pairs, TCR recombination output is shaped in a similar way by thymic selection. Relative to unrelated pairs, biologically related mother-child dyads exhibited marginally greater, non-significant overlap.

The sequence came from a boy between 10 and 17 years old in good health. The sequencing input was blood. V usage is TRBV29-1 and J usage is TRBJ2-7; TRBD2 agrees at 9 bases. CDR3 amino acids: CSVRSGGIYEQYF. Here the CDR3 DNA reads TGCAGCGTTCGAAGCGGGGGGATCTACGAGCAGTACTTC.